This TCR beta chain stems from a study of CD8 T cells in ankylosing spondylitis. There are a few counts of this clonotype. The antigen is unknown. It was by quantitative 5'-RACE with molecular barcodes that TCR beta libraries were made. TCRdb independently ran MiXCR on the 5' RACE reads; one entry per CDR3 protein. The sample shows around 540,000 distinct CDR3 sequences, 9.5% to 15% of them seen only once. Study-wide points: Clones that were linked to disease were CD8+ and were relatively rare in peripheral blood. Blood of patients with ankylosing spondylitis appeared to be characterized by a TCR beta motif of several highly homologous variants. Significant enrichment of disease-linked clones was reportedly seen in matched ankylosing spondylitis synovial fluid.

Sequences were obtained from blood, either unsorted or a sorted T cell fraction (not recorded which). This sequence originates from a male donor with ankylosing spondylitis.

The CDR3 spells CASSQQYNQPQHF. The CDR3 DNA reads as TGTGCCAGCAGTCAACAGTACAATCAGCCCCAGCATTTT. This chain joins TRBV7-9 and TRBJ1-5; D not resolved. Trimming cost V 6 bases and J 3 bases, with 9 bases left between them. CDR1 is SEHNR and CDR2 is FQNEAQ in the germline V gene (reference sequence). The length of the CDR3 is 13 residues. The full variable domain, its missing parts supplied by reference TRBV7-9 and TRBJ1-5, is DTGVSQNPRHKITKRGQNVTFRCDPISEHNRLYWYRQTLGQGPEFLTYFQNEAQLEKSRLLSDRFSAERPKGSFSTLEIQRTEQGDSAMYLCASSQQYNQPQHFGDGTRLSIL.